These 23 T cell receptor beta chains came from one sample sequenced in a study of neurological immune-mediated disorders. Each CDR3 protein is one row after TCRdb ran MiXCR on the 5' RACE reads. The data hold just under 60,000 distinct CDR3 sequences, with roughly 2.5% observed a single time. The sample was PBMCs. These receptors came from a man aged 45-65 years with multiple sclerosis.

This clonotype was recorded many times. The gene calls are TRBV10-3 and TRBJ2-3, with 13 bases that match TRBD2. This CDR3 comprises 14 residues. The junction had 4 bases not matched to a gene; V was cut back by 10 bases and J by 3 bases. The germline V gene encodes CDR1 ENHRY and CDR2 SYGVKD. The CDR3 protein is CASQLAGGTDTQYF. The CDR3 nucleotides are TGTGCCAGCCAACTAGCGGGGGGGACAGATACGCAGTATTTT.

This clonotype was found many times. The genes are TRBV7-9 and TRBJ1-1; D uncertain. Germline assignment: CDR1 SEHNR and CDR2 FQNEAQ (reference sequence). This CDR3 has 12 amino acids. Trimming removed 5 bases at V and 4 bases at J, with 8 bases between. Here the CDR3 reads CASSPLSTEAFF. In DNA, the CDR3 is TGTGCCAGCAGCCCCCTAAGCACTGAAGCTTTCTTT.

Regarding this clonotype: A much larger clone lies one base from this, so it may be a read error. The V gene is TRBV10-3, the J gene TRBJ2-1; D remains unclear. Per germline, CDR1 ENHRY and CDR2 SYGVKD. Trimming took off 10 bases at V and 3 bases at J, with 16 bases between the two ends. This CDR3 region has 14 residues. The CDR3 DNA sequence: TGTGCCACCTCCGAGCGCCTGCACTACAATGAGCAGTTCTTC. This gives the protein CATSERLHYNEQFF.

This clonotype was found many times. The V gene is TRBV18, the J gene TRBJ2-7; D unclear. The CDR3 is 16 amino acids. Deletions cut 1 base from V and 1 base from J, with 14 bases between. The V gene's germline CDR1 is KGHSH and CDR2 LQKENI. The CDR3 here is CASSPLKQSLSYEQYF. The CDR3 DNA reads TGTGCCAGCTCACCACTTAAACAGTCACTGTCCTACGAGCAGTACTTC.

This clonotype was seen repeatedly, ten times or more. The V call is TRBV7-6, the J call TRBJ2-1; D is possibly TRBD2 (7 bases). Germline V CDR1 and CDR2: SGHVS, FNYEAQ. The CDR3 covers 16 residues. Trimming cost V 0 bases and J 0 bases, with 9 bases left between them. The CDR3 loop reads CASSLAGGPSYNEQFF. The CDR3 bases are TGTGCCAGCAGCTTAGCGGGGGGGCCCTCCTACAATGAGCAGTTCTTC.

This clonotype came up many times. The chain has TRBV5-1 and TRBJ2-7; 9 bases agree with TRBD1. The ends lost 4 bases at V and 5 bases at J; junction bases unmatched: 7. CDR1 and CDR2 from the germline V gene are SGHRS and YFSETQ. The CDR3 is 14 amino acids. CDR3 residues: CASSPGQGRHEQYF. CDR3 nucleotide sequence: TGCGCCAGCAGCCCGGGACAGGGAAGGCACGAGCAGTACTTC.

This clonotype was counted ten times or more. J is TRBJ2-3 and V is TRBV10-3, with D unresolved. The CDR3 is 11 amino acids. Deletions cut 6 bases from V and 6 bases from J, with 7 bases between. The V gene's germline CDR1 is ENHRY and CDR2 SYGVKD. CDR3 region: CAISSTDTQYF. CDR3 bases: TGTGCCATCAGCTCGACCGATACGCAGTATTTT.

Comments on this clonotype: A read error may explain this, as a much larger clone is one base away. The chain combines TRBV18 with TRBJ1-1; no reliable D call. The CDR3 consists of 15 residues. Germline V gene data show CDR1 as KGHSH and CDR2 as LQKENI. Trimming cost V 4 bases and J 7 bases, with 19 bases left between them. Written as DNA, the CDR3 is TGTGCCAGCTCACAATACCACCAAAACGAGGGTGAAGCTTTCTTT. Amino acid sequence: CASSQYHQNEGEAFF. Full variable domain (outside the CDR3, taken from reference TRBV18 and TRBJ1-1): NAGVMQNPRHLVRRRGQEARLRCSPMKGHSHVYWYRQLPEEGLKFMVYLQKENIIDESGMPKERFSAEFPKEGPSILRIQQVVRGDSAAYFCASSQYHQNEGEAFFGQGTRLTVV.

The V gene is TRBV28, the J gene TRBJ1-6; 9 positions match TRBD1. The V gene end was trimmed by 7 bases and the J gene end by 4 bases; junction bases not matched to a gene: 5. Germline assignment: CDR1 MDHEN and CDR2 SYDVKM. This CDR3 region has 15 residues. The CDR3 DNA follows: TGTGCCAGCATCGAACAGGGGGCATATAATTCACCCCTCCACTTT. This translates into CASIEQGAYNSPLHF.

At least ten counts were recorded for this clonotype. V and J are TRBV7-8 and TRBJ1-5; D unresolved. The germline V gene has CDR1 SGHVS and CDR2 FQNEAQ. The V gene lost 3 bases and the J gene lost 2 bases, with 11 bases spanning the gap. There are 15 residues in the CDR3. The CDR3 bases are TGTGCCAGCAGCTTGAGGATCCAGGGCAATCAGCCCCAGCATTTT. Translating it yields CASSLRIQGNQPQHF.

This clonotype was picked up many times. V usage is TRBV4-3 and J usage is TRBJ2-4, with no clear D. V lost 0 bases and J lost 8, with 8 bases in between. CDR1 and CDR2 from the germline V gene are LGHNA and YSLEER. The CDR3 length is 13 residues. This CDR3 reads CASSQDKRYIQYF. CDR3 nucleotides: TGCGCCAGCAGCCAAGATAAGAGATACATTCAGTACTTC.

At least ten counts were recorded for this clonotype. The V gene is TRBV20-1, the J gene TRBJ2-1; the match to TRBD2 covers 11 bases. The CDR3 runs 18 residues. Germline V gene data show CDR1 as DFQATT and CDR2 as SNEGSKA (reference sequence). Trimming took 1 base from V and 1 from J; bases not matched to a gene: 9. The CDR3 DNA follows: TGCAGTGCTAGAGCCCTGTCGGCTAGCGGGGGGTCCTACAATGAGCAGTTCTTC. Amino acid sequence: CSARALSASGGSYNEQFF.

This clonotype came up many times. The chain combines TRBV6-2 or TRBV6-3 with TRBJ2-6; 11 bases fit TRBD2. Germline trimming cut 6 bases from V and 0 bases from J; bases unmatched to any gene: 1. From germline, CDR1 is MNHEY and CDR2 SVGEGT. This CDR3 has 16 residues. CDR3 sequence (DNA): TGTGCCAGCAGCGGACTAGCGGGCTCTGGGGCCAACGTCCTGACTTTC. It translates to CASSGLAGSGANVLTF.

This clonotype was recorded many times. This chain joins TRBV6-2 or TRBV6-3 and TRBJ2-5; 12 nucleotides match TRBD2. The germline CDR1 and CDR2 sequences are MNHEY and SVGEGT. Unmatched junction bases numbered 15, after V lost 4 bases and J lost 3 bases. The CDR3 spans 19 residues. The CDR3 nucleotides read TGTGCCAGCAGTTCCATGAATCTGACTAGCGGGGGAATTAAAGAGACCCAGTACTTC. Translated, it gives CASSSMNLTSGGIKETQYF.

This clonotype was observed at least ten times. The rearrangement uses TRBV20-1 and TRBJ2-2, with D perhaps assigned TRBD1 or TRBD2 (5 bases each). The V gene lost 1 base and the J gene lost 3 bases, with 9 bases spanning the gap. The germline V gene has CDR1 DFQATT and CDR2 SNEGSKA (reference sequence). The CDR3 sequence is 14 residues long. The CDR3 region has the DNA TGCAGTGCTAGAGCTAGGGGAGACACCGGGGAGCTGTTTTTT. Encoded protein: CSARARGDTGELFF.

The sample holds many counts of this clonotype. The chain recombines TRBV14 with TRBJ2-7; 10 nucleotides match TRBD1. From germline, CDR1 is SGHDN and CDR2 FVKESK. J lost 8 bases, V lost 4 bases, and 8 bases had no gene match. The CDR3 is made up of 14 amino acids. The DNA of the CDR3 is TGTGCCAGCAGCCCCGGACAGGGGGTAGTCAAGCAGTACTTC. This sequence encodes CASSPGQGVVKQYF.

This clonotype has ten or more counts. V is TRBV5-1 and J is TRBJ2-5; TRBD2 matches at 11 bases. The J segment lost 1 base and the V segment lost 4 bases, leaving 3 bases of the junction unmatched. Per the germline V gene, CDR1 is SGHRS and CDR2 is YFSETQ. The CDR3 sequence is 15 residues long. The CDR3 DNA sequence: TGCGCCAGCAGCCGGGGGACTAGCGGCCAAGAGACCCAGTACTTC. Protein sequence: CASSRGTSGQETQYF.

This clonotype was observed many times. The V and J genes are TRBV20-1 and TRBJ1-2, with TRBD1 as a possible D gene (6 bases). This CDR3 is 15 amino acids long. V was clipped by 5 bases and J by 0 bases, with 16 bases between them. Germline assignment: CDR1 DFQATT and CDR2 SNEGSKA (reference sequence). The CDR3 loop reads CSASRGGQSNYGYTF. In nucleotides, the CDR3 is TGCAGTGCTTCTCGGGGGGGACAATCTAACTATGGCTACACCTTC.

This clonotype was seen repeatedly, ten times or more. J is TRBJ2-5 and V is TRBV24-1; 7 bases agree with TRBD1. Trimming removed 5 bases from V and 7 bases from J; junction bases left unmatched: 12. Germline CDR1 KGHDR, CDR2 SFDVKD. CDR3 length: 15 residues. The CDR3, as DNA: TGTGCCACCAGTGTCCCTGGGACAGCTCTAGGGACCCAGTACTTC. Protein product: CATSVPGTALGTQYF.

Many counts were recorded for this clonotype. The chain joins TRBV7-8 to TRBJ2-5, with 9 nucleotides matching TRBD1. The CDR3 consists of 14 residues. CDR1 and CDR2 from the germline V gene are SGHVS and FQNEAQ. V shed 3 bases and J 2 bases; nucleotides not matched to a gene: 1. CDR3 sequence (DNA): TGTGCCAGCAGCTTGGGGACAGGGCAAGAGACCCAGTACTTC. Translating it yields CASSLGTGQETQYF. Full variable domain (rest looked up from reference TRBV7-8 and TRBJ2-5): GAGVSQSPRYKVAKRGQDVALRCDPISGHVSLFWYQQALGQGPEFLTYFQNEAQLDKSGLPSDRFFAERPEGSVSTLKIQRTQQEDSAVYLCASSLGTGQETQYFGPGTRLLVL.

Comment on this clonotype: Without the conserved terminal phenylalanine or tryptophan, this CDR3 likely stems from a read error. This chain uses TRBV29-1 with TRBJ2-6; D perhaps matches TRBD2 (5 bases). The germline gives CDR1 SQVTM, CDR2 ANQGSEA. V was shortened by 7 bases and J by 3 bases, with 7 bases between the two germline ends. This CDR3 contains 12 residues. The CDR3 DNA reads as TGCAGCGCAGAGGGTGGGGCCAACGTCCTGACTAAC. Translated: CSAEGGANVLTN.

This clonotype appeared many times. CDR3 sequence (DNA): TGCAGTGCTCCCCTCAGGGGAAGGGGGTCGGCAGATACGCAGTATTTT. This codes for CSAPLRGRGSADTQYF. The chain links TRBV20-1 to TRBJ2-3; weak D call: TRBD1 (6 bases). V lost 5 bases and J 4 bases, leaving 22 bases between the germline ends. The CDR3 has 16 residues. Per the germline V gene, CDR1 is DFQATT and CDR2 is SNEGSKA (reference sequence).

This clonotype was recorded many times. The V and J genes are TRBV9 and TRBJ2-7; 7 bases are shared with TRBD2. The germline V gene encodes CDR1 SGDLS and CDR2 YYNGEE. The V gene end was trimmed by 0 bases and the J gene end by 6 bases; junction bases not matched to a gene: 3. This CDR3 contains 13 residues. The CDR3 coding sequence is TGTGCCAGCAGCGTAGGGCCGGGGGGCGAGCAGTACTTC. It specifies CASSVGPGGEQYF.